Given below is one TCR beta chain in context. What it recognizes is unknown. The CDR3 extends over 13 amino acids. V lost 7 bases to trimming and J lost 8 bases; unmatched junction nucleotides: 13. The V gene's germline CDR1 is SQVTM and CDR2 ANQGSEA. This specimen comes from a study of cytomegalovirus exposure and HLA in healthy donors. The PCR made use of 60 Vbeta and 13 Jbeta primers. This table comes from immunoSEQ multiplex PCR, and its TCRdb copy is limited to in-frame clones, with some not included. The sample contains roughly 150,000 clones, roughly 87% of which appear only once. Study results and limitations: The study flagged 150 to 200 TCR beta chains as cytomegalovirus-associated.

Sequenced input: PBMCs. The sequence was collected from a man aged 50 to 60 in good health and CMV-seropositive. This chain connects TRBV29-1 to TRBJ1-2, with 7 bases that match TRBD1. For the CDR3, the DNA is TGCAGCGCCCTCGGACAGGCAGTCGACGGCTACACCTTC. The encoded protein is CSALGQAVDGYTF.